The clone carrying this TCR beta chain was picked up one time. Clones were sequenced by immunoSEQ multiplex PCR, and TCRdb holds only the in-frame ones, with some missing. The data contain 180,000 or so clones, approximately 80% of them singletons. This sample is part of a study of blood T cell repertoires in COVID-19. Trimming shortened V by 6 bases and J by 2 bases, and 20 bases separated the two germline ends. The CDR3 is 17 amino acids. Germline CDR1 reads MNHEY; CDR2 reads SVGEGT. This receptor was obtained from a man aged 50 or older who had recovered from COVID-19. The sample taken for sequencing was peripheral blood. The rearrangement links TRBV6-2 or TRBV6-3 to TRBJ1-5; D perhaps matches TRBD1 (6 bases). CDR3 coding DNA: TGTGCCAGCAGCCCTACCCATGACAGGCACGGCAATCAGCCCCAGCATTTT. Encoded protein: CASSPTHDRHGNQPQHF.